This TCR beta chain was profiled in a study of blood T cell repertoires in COVID-19. About the research overall: Whether acute or convalescent, the COVID-19 samples came from the United States, Italy and Spain. The cDNA or gDNA used as material had been derived from T cells, B-cell-depleted T cells, or PBMCs.

Original handling: From reference gene primer amplification, estimates of nucleated cell counts were derived. Sequencing used immunoSEQ multiplex PCR; TCRdb keeps in-frame clones, though not all of them. D and trimming come from the DNA, and the V and J calls and clone size come from that table. Altogether fewer than 150,000 clones are present, approximately 80% being singletons, with the ten largest covering almost 6.5%. V lost 8 bases and J 4 bases, leaving 20 bases between the germline ends. Germline assignment: CDR1 MNHEY and CDR2 SVGAGI. This CDR3 has 15 residues. The chain has TRBV6-5 and TRBJ2-5; a weak D match, TRBD2 (7 bases). The sequence was obtained from a human donor in a cohort sampled during active COVID-19. The material sequenced was peripheral blood. The CDR3 coding sequence is TGTGCCAGCCGTCGGGGGGCGGTAGTAGGAGAGACCCAGTACTTC. Protein product: CASRRGAVVGETQYF.